Sequencing of this T cell receptor (beta chain) was carried out in a study of blood T cell repertoires in COVID-19. Across the study: Samples of COVID-19 (acute and convalescent) were obtained from the United States, Italy and Spain. Sources were T cells, B-cell-depleted T cells, or PBMCs; the material itself was cDNA or gDNA.

As processed by the authors: Nucleated cell counts were estimated from reference gene primer amplification. Method: immunoSEQ multiplex PCR; TCRdb's copy keeps in-frame clones and lacks some. V, J and clone size are taken as reported in that table, and D and trimming were inferred from the DNA itself. Counted here are around 150,000 clones, over 75% occurring once; the ten biggest clones make up 5%. Trimming cost V 5 bases and J 2 bases, with 10 bases left between them. The germline V gene has CDR1 LNHDA and CDR2 SQIVND (reference sequence). The length of the CDR3 is 13 residues. V is TRBV19 and J is TRBJ2-7, with D possibly matching TRBD2 (6 bases). The clonotype originates from a woman between 50 and 59 years old with acute or convalescent COVID-19. The sequenced sample was peripheral blood. Here the CDR3 reads CASSDAGTYEQYF. The DNA for the CDR3 is TGTGCCAGTAGTGACGCGGGGACCTACGAGCAGTACTTC. The full variable domain, with the rest looked up from reference TRBV19 and TRBJ2-7, is DGGITQSPKYLFRKEGQNVTLSCEQNLNHDAMYWYRQDPGQGLRLIYYSQIVNDFQKGDIAEGYSVSREKKESFPLTVTSAQKNPTAFYLCASSDAGTYEQYFGPGTRLTVT.